What follows is one TCR beta chain and its context. Its target is not known. TCRdb redid the calling of the reads with MiXCR, one entry per CDR3 protein. This sample has about 600,000 distinct CDR3 sequences; roughly 24% occur once, and the top ten carry 6.5% to 10%. This record belongs to a study of T cell repertoires in cytomegalovirus infection. Study summary: Indicated by public TCR beta signatures were CMV infection and matching HLA type. Overall study results and limits: The cumulative frequency of public TCR beta families distinguished individuals who carried CMV together with the relevant HLA. Across the ex vivo response, the dominant clonotypes were HLA-C-restricted CMV-specific TCR beta clonotypes.

V gave up 3 bases and J gave up 0 bases, with 10 bases separating them. This CDR3 spans 15 amino acids. Germline V gene data show CDR1 as MDHEN and CDR2 as SYDVKM. This receptor was taken from a human donor in good health (CMV status not recorded). Some clones in this sample may be carry-over from other donors' samples. This chain uses TRBV28 with TRBJ2-3, with unresolved D. Material: CD8+ T cells from PBMCs. The CDR3 bases are TGTGCCAGCAGTTTTGGCGGCTCTAGCACAGATACGCAGTATTTT. Translating it yields CASSFGGSSTDTQYF.